This T cell receptor (beta chain) is drawn from a study of blood T cell repertoires in COVID-19. Across the whole study: Donors in the United States, Italy and Spain gave samples during acute or convalescent COVID-19. Nucleic acid was either cDNA or gDNA, and it came from T cells, B-cell-depleted T cells, or PBMCs.

As originally analysed: Reference gene primer amplification gave estimated nucleated cell counts. TCRdb's copy holds only in-frame clones and misses some; the assay was immunoSEQ multiplex PCR. Clone size and V and J calls were adopted from that table, with D and trimming inferred from the DNA. This table has about 150,000 clones, roughly 84% appearing once. The Seattle patients joined while their infection was active and were tracked longitudinally afterward. Germline V CDR1 and CDR2: LGHDT, YNNKEL (reference sequence). CDR3 size: 15 residues. The ends lost 4 bases at V and 5 bases at J; junction bases unmatched: 6.

This sequence joins TRBV3-1 (or the pseudogene TRBV3-2) and TRBJ1-1, with 11 bases fitting TRBD1. Sequenced material: peripheral blood. The TCR comes from a man younger than 40 with COVID-19, enrolled during active disease. The CDR3 coding sequence is TGTGCCAGCAGCCGGGACAGGGGGTTATGGACTGAAGCTTTCTTT. The encoded protein is CASSRDRGLWTEAFF.